A selection of T cell receptor beta chains follows, all from one sample in a study of CD8 T cells in ankylosing spondylitis. One entry per CDR3 protein results from TCRdb running MiXCR on the 5' RACE reads. The profile shows fewer than 550,000 distinct CDR3 sequences, roughly 5% of them singletons. The source material was blood, either unsorted or a sorted T cell fraction (not recorded which). Source of these receptors: a male donor with ankylosing spondylitis. The CDR3 runs from the conserved cysteine through the conserved F or W. D genes are given only for firm matches. Size tells how often a clone was seen (once, few, many) or the class of an expanded clone, and some rows leave it out.

CDR3 protein: CSAALRGPNYGYTF
CDR3 DNA: TGCAGTGCTGCGCTCAGGGGGCCTAACTATGGCTACACCTTC
clone size: many
V gene: TRBV20-1
J gene: TRBJ1-2
D gene: TRBD1

CDR3 protein: CSAPIGGQYEQYF
CDR3 DNA: TGCAGTGCTCCTATAGGGGGGCAATACGAGCAGTACTTC
clone size: many
V gene: TRBV20-1
J gene: TRBJ2-7
D gene: NA

CDR3 protein: CASSQGGLGHYEQYF
CDR3 DNA: TGCGCCAGCAGCCAAGGCGGGCTGGGGCACTACGAGCAGTACTTC
clone size: few
V gene: TRBV4-3
J gene: TRBJ2-7
D gene: NA

CDR3 protein: CASRLAGAYEQYF
CDR3 DNA: TGTGCCAGCAGACTAGCGGGGGCCTACGAGCAGTACTTC
clone size: few
V gene: TRBV6-1
J gene: TRBJ2-7
D gene: TRBD2

CDR3 protein: CASSLDVGPYNEQFF
CDR3 DNA: TGCGCCAGCAGCTTGGATGTGGGCCCCTACAATGAGCAGTTCTTC
clone size: many
V gene: TRBV5-1
J gene: TRBJ2-1
D gene: NA

CDR3 protein: CASRQGGNTGELFF
CDR3 DNA: TGTGCCAGCCGCCAGGGAGGGAACACCGGGGAGCTGTTTTTT
clone size: many
V gene: TRBV28
J gene: TRBJ2-2
D gene: NA

CDR3 protein: CASSFASIRGGSYNEQFF
CDR3 DNA: TGTGCCAGCAGTTTCGCCAGCATCAGGGGAGGCTCCTACAATGAGCAGTTCTTC
clone size: many
V gene: TRBV27
J gene: TRBJ2-1
D gene: NA

CDR3 protein: CATTYTGTSDHLGQFF
CDR3 DNA: TGTGCCACCACTTACACCGGGACTAGCGACCACTTGGGGCAGTTCTTC
clone size: many
V gene: TRBV28
J gene: TRBJ2-1
D gene: TRBD2

CDR3 protein: CASAGGVAETQYF
CDR3 DNA: TGTGCCAGCGCGGGGGGCGTAGCGGAGACCCAGTACTTC
clone size: many
V gene: TRBV7-2
J gene: TRBJ2-5
D gene: TRBD2

CDR3 protein: CASSARGGSSYNEQFF
CDR3 DNA: TGTGCCAGCAGTGCCCGGGGCGGATCCTCCTACAATGAGCAGTTCTTC
clone size: many
V gene: TRBV27
J gene: TRBJ2-1
D gene: NA

CDR3 protein: CASSQDRGNLYEQYF
CDR3 DNA: TGTGCCAGCAGCCAAGATCGAGGGAACCTTTACGAGCAGTACTTC
clone size: many
V gene: TRBV4-2
J gene: TRBJ2-7
D gene: NA

CDR3 protein: CASSYTRKAMNTEAFF
CDR3 DNA: TGTGCCAGCAGTTACACTCGAAAGGCCATGAACACTGAAGCTTTCTTT
clone size: many
V gene: TRBV6-5
J gene: TRBJ1-1
D gene: NA

CDR3 protein: CSAPQPGDQPQHF
CDR3 DNA: TGCAGTGCTCCCCAACCGGGCGATCAGCCCCAGCATTTT
clone size: many
V gene: TRBV20-1
J gene: TRBJ1-5
D gene: NA

CDR3 protein: CASSQAGQTQYF
CDR3 DNA: TGCGCCAGCAGCCAAGCTGGGCAGACCCAGTACTTC
clone size: many
V gene: TRBV4-3
J gene: TRBJ2-5
D gene: NA

CDR3 protein: CSVAVGRGDTQYF
CDR3 DNA: TGCAGCGTTGCGGTGGGTCGGGGAGATACGCAGTATTTT
clone size: many
V gene: TRBV29-1
J gene: TRBJ2-3
D gene: NA

CDR3 protein: CASSSYAPSSKTQYF
CDR3 DNA: TGTGCCAGCAGCTCTTATGCCCCTTCATCGAAGACCCAGTACTTC
clone size: many
V gene: TRBV7-2
J gene: TRBJ2-5
D gene: NA

CDR3 protein: CASSLPGGEQYF
CDR3 DNA: TGTGCCAGCAGTCTTCCCGGGGGCGAGCAGTACTTC
clone size: many
V gene: TRBV12-3/TRBV12-4
J gene: TRBJ2-7
D gene: NA

CDR3 protein: CTISLYAASGMTEETQYF
CDR3 DNA: TGTACCATCAGTTTATACGCGGCTAGCGGGATGACTGAAGAGACCCAGTACTTC
clone size: NA
V gene: TRBV12-3/TRBV12-4
J gene: TRBJ2-5
D gene: TRBD2

CDR3 protein: CASSQVLADTQYF
CDR3 DNA: TGCGCCAGCAGCCAAGTGCTAGCAGATACGCAGTATTTT
clone size: many
V gene: TRBV4-1
J gene: TRBJ2-3
D gene: NA

CDR3 protein: CSVYDRTKEKLFF
CDR3 DNA: TGCAGCGTATATGACCGCACGAAGGAAAAACTGTTTTTT
clone size: many
V gene: TRBV29-1
J gene: TRBJ1-4
D gene: NA

CDR3 protein: CASSEAGRGTGETQYF
CDR3 DNA: TGTGCCAGCAGTGAGGCCGGGCGGGGGACGGGAGAGACCCAGTACTTC
clone size: few
V gene: TRBV6-1
J gene: TRBJ2-5
D gene: TRBD2

CDR3 protein: CATSANQGADTQYF
CDR3 DNA: TGTGCCACCAGTGCGAACCAGGGGGCAGATACGCAGTATTTT
clone size: many
V gene: TRBV15
J gene: TRBJ2-3
D gene: TRBD1

CDR3 protein: CASSATGPRQFF
CDR3 DNA: TGTGCCAGCAGCGCCACCGGGCCCCGGCAGTTCTTC
clone size: many
V gene: TRBV5-6
J gene: TRBJ2-1
D gene: NA

CDR3 protein: CASSWGFIQYF
CDR3 DNA: TGTGCCAGCAGCTGGGGTTTCATTCAGTACTTC
clone size: NA
V gene: TRBV7-2
J gene: TRBJ2-4
D gene: NA

CDR3 protein: CASSVEDDGYEQYF
CDR3 DNA: TGTGCCAGCAGCGTAGAAGACGATGGCTACGAGCAGTACTTC
clone size: NA
V gene: TRBV9
J gene: TRBJ2-7
D gene: NA

CDR3 protein: CASSLGTSGSEQYF
CDR3 DNA: TGTGCCAGCAGCTTAGGGACTAGCGGGAGCGAGCAGTACTTC
clone size: many
V gene: TRBV7-9
J gene: TRBJ2-7
D gene: TRBD2

CDR3 protein: CASSVGLAGGHEQFF
CDR3 DNA: TGTGCCAGCAGCGTAGGACTAGCGGGGGGGCATGAGCAGTTCTTC
clone size: many
V gene: TRBV9
J gene: TRBJ2-1
D gene: TRBD2

CDR3 protein: CSARDRGPTGNTIYF
CDR3 DNA: TGCAGTGCTAGAGACAGGGGGCCGACTGGAAACACCATATATTTT
clone size: many
V gene: TRBV20-1
J gene: TRBJ1-3
D gene: TRBD1

CDR3 protein: CASSLNRDLDPGYTF
CDR3 DNA: TGTGCCAGCAGCCTGAACAGGGACCTGGATCCTGGCTACACCTTC
clone size: NA
V gene: TRBV7-9
J gene: TRBJ1-2
D gene: NA

CDR3 protein: CASSVDQDIDYGYTF
CDR3 DNA: TGTGCCAGCAGCGTTGACCAGGACATCGACTATGGCTACACCTTC
clone size: many
V gene: TRBV9
J gene: TRBJ1-2
D gene: NA

CDR3 protein: CASSPRGGSNTGELFF
CDR3 DNA: TGTGCCAGCAGTCCACGGGGGGGGTCGAACACCGGGGAGCTGTTTTTT
clone size: many
V gene: TRBV12-3/TRBV12-4
J gene: TRBJ2-2
D gene: TRBD2

CDR3 protein: CSAIPTSGSENEQFF
CDR3 DNA: TGCAGTGCTATTCCCACTAGCGGGAGTGAGAATGAGCAGTTCTTC
clone size: many
V gene: TRBV20-1
J gene: TRBJ2-1
D gene: TRBD2

CDR3 protein: CASSPPRIYGYTF
CDR3 DNA: TGTGCCAGCAGCCCCCCGAGGATCTATGGCTACACCTTC
clone size: few
V gene: TRBV28
J gene: TRBJ1-2
D gene: NA

CDR3 protein: CATSSLAGEIEQFF
CDR3 DNA: TGTGCCACCAGCAGTCTAGCGGGAGAGATTGAGCAGTTCTTC
clone size: many
V gene: TRBV15
J gene: TRBJ2-1
D gene: TRBD2

CDR3 protein: CASSEGIRQETQYF
CDR3 DNA: TGTGCCAGCAGTGAGGGCATTCGACAAGAGACCCAGTACTTC
clone size: NA
V gene: TRBV2
J gene: TRBJ2-5
D gene: NA

CDR3 protein: CASSQSSVRGRQFF
CDR3 DNA: TGTGCCAGCAGCCAATCGTCTGTCCGAGGAAGGCAGTTCTTC
clone size: NA
V gene: TRBV14
J gene: TRBJ2-1
D gene: NA

CDR3 protein: CASSLVYGARGETQYF
CDR3 DNA: TGTGCCAGCAGCTTGGTATACGGGGCTAGGGGGGAGACCCAGTACTTC
clone size: NA
V gene: TRBV11-2
J gene: TRBJ2-5
D gene: NA

CDR3 protein: CSARVRGPSSEQYF
CDR3 DNA: TGCAGTGCTAGAGTCCGGGGACCCTCCAGCGAGCAGTACTTC
clone size: many
V gene: TRBV20-1
J gene: TRBJ2-7
D gene: NA

CDR3 protein: CSVEVQGNYGYTF
CDR3 DNA: TGCAGCGTTGAAGTACAAGGGAACTATGGCTACACCTTC
clone size: many
V gene: TRBV29-1
J gene: TRBJ1-2
D gene: NA

CDR3 protein: CSVPPGGANYGYTF
CDR3 DNA: TGCAGCGTTCCCCCTGGGGGGGCTAACTATGGCTACACCTTC
clone size: many
V gene: TRBV29-1
J gene: TRBJ1-2
D gene: NA

CDR3 protein: CASSPAVLYEQYF
CDR3 DNA: TGTGCCAGCAGCCCCGCGGTCCTCTACGAGCAGTACTTC
clone size: few
V gene: TRBV4-2
J gene: TRBJ2-7
D gene: NA

CDR3 protein: CASSLVWRGHGGDGYTF
CDR3 DNA: TGTGCCAGCAGCTTAGTTTGGAGAGGACATGGGGGCGATGGCTACACCTTC
clone size: many
V gene: TRBV7-2
J gene: TRBJ1-2
D gene: NA